This passage covers 2 T cell receptor beta chains from one sample sequenced in a study of blood T cell repertoires in COVID-19. Repertoires were generated with immunoSEQ multiplex PCR, while TCRdb's copy carries only in-frame clones and drops some. The sample carries tens of thousands of clones, around 80% recorded once. The sample comprised peripheral blood. These receptors all stem from a human donor in a cohort sampled during active COVID-19.

The rearrangement joins TRBV30 to TRBJ1-1; D possibly corresponds to TRBD1 (6 bases). This CDR3 comprises 14 residues. Per the germline V gene, CDR1 is GTSNPN and CDR2 is SVGIG (reference sequence). V lost 1 base, J lost 4 bases, and 13 bases lay in between. The CDR3 DNA is TGTGCCTGGAGTGCGTACGTCAGGGGCACTGAAGCTTTCTTT. This translates into CAWSAYVRGTEAFF.

V usage is TRBV7-6 and J usage is TRBJ2-2, with TRBD1 matching over 10 bases. Germline assignment: CDR1 SGHVS and CDR2 FNYEAQ. The V gene end was trimmed by 5 bases and the J gene end by 0 bases; junction bases not matched to a gene: 3. This CDR3 contains 16 residues. CDR3 amino acids: CASSRGQGPNTGELFF. CDR3 coding DNA: TGTGCCAGCAGCCGGGGACAGGGGCCGAACACCGGGGAGCTGTTTTTT.